This TCR beta chain was captured in a study of cytomegalovirus exposure and HLA in healthy donors. Background on the study: An early release of data contained roughly 90 million unique TCRs, which came from HLA-typed donors.

Comments on this clone: No antigen is known for it.

Regarding the study as a whole: A list of 150 or so TCR beta chains associated with cytomegalovirus was given.

The study ran its PCR with 60 Vbeta and 13 Jbeta primers. The assay was immunoSEQ multiplex PCR, and TCRdb's table has in-frame clones only and misses some. The table lists under 200,000 clones, about three quarters of them singletons, with approximately 1.5% in the top ten. Germline assignment: CDR1 SEHNR and CDR2 FQNEAQ (reference sequence). V dropped 5 bases and J dropped 9 bases, with 8 bases sitting between them. This CDR3 region has 12 residues. The chain joins TRBV7-9 to TRBJ1-6; no firm D call. Material for sequencing was PBMCs. This receptor was taken from a girl aged 5-17 years in good health and CMV-seronegative. This chain's CDR3 is CASSNQLSPLHF. The CDR3 nucleotides read TGTGCCAGCAGCAACCAACTTTCACCCCTCCACTTT.